This record concerns one TCR beta chain sequence. It was with previously described methods and listed TCR primers that bulk TCR libraries were made. In TCRdb, the PCR reads were re-called with MiXCR into one record per CDR3 protein. The sample lists about 320,000 distinct CDR3 sequences; about 20% were seen once. When naive CD8 T cells were sorted, they were gated as CD8+CD4-CCR7+CD45RA+. The length of the CDR3 is 15 residues. The trim removed 3 bases at V and 4 bases at J, leaving 8 bases unmatched. These data are taken from a study of molecular identifiers for immune sequencing clone quantification.

V gene TRBV12-3 or TRBV12-4 combines with J gene TRBJ2-5, with 7 bases identical to TRBD2. The sequence derives from a human donor in good health. Some libraries in this study had Jurkat cell RNA spiked in. Sample: naive CD8+ T cells from blood, with Jurkat cell RNA spiked in. Subset of the sample: FACS-sorted CD8+CD4-CCR7+CD45RA+ naive T cells. The CDR3 DNA reads TGTGCCAGCAGTTTTTGGGGGGAGGGTCCAGAGACCCAGTACTTC. Amino acids: CASSFWGEGPETQYF.